A selection of T cell receptor beta chains follows, all from one sample in a study of CD8 T cells in ankylosing spondylitis. TCRdb re-analysed the 5' RACE reads in MiXCR, keeping a single row per CDR3 protein. The data show about 700,000 distinct CDR3 sequences, around 19% seen once. Sequencing was done on a sample of blood, either unsorted or a sorted T cell fraction (not recorded which). The receptors derive from a male donor with ankylosing spondylitis. Each CDR3 is given with its conserved first and last residue. Each record gives: D gene, J gene, V gene, clone size, CDR3 protein, CDR3 DNA. D genes are given only for firm matches. Size is omitted from some rows. Given values are once, few, many or a class for expanded clones.

.,TRBJ2-7,TRBV29-1,few,CSVEWDGEGGGYEQYF,TGCAGCGTTGAATGGGATGGGGAAGGGGGTGGCTACGAGCAGTACTTC
.,TRBJ2-1,TRBV5-5,few,CASSFGQILNEQFF,TGTGCCAGCAGCTTCGGGCAGATCCTCAATGAGCAGTTCTTC
.,TRBJ2-1,TRBV6-2/TRBV6-3,.,CASSPVGGGRDEQFF,TGTGCCAGCAGCCCAGTCGGGGGAGGTAGGGATGAGCAGTTCTTC
TRBD1,TRBJ2-7,TRBV2,.,CASSPGQGDYEQYF,TGTGCCAGCTCCCCGGGACAGGGGGACTACGAGCAGTACTTC
.,TRBJ1-1,TRBV12-3/TRBV12-4,.,CASSHGRGTEAFF,TGTGCCAGCAGCCACGGTAGGGGCACTGAAGCTTTCTTT
.,TRBJ2-7,TRBV18,.,CASSPVPGHTYEQYF,TGTGCCAGCTCACCGGTCCCGGGACATACCTACGAGCAGTACTTC
TRBD1,TRBJ2-1,TRBV18,.,CASSPTTGSNEQFF,TGTGCCAGCTCACCAACGACAGGGAGCAATGAGCAGTTCTTC
.,TRBJ1-1,TRBV27,few,CASSFSSPRGEAFF,TGTGCCAGCAGTTTTTCTTCTCCTCGGGGTGAAGCTTTCTTT
.,TRBJ1-1,TRBV10-3,few,CAISESWVQNTEAFF,TGTGCCATCAGTGAGTCGTGGGTCCAAAACACTGAAGCTTTCTTT
.,TRBJ2-7,TRBV28,few,CASSIRAYEQYF,TGTGCCAGCAGTATCAGGGCTTACGAGCAGTACTTC
TRBD2,TRBJ2-5,TRBV5-1,.,CASSLGLAGVQQETQYF,TGCGCCAGCAGCTTGGGGCTAGCGGGGGTCCAACAAGAGACCCAGTACTTC
TRBD1,TRBJ1-2,TRBV24-1,many,CATSGPGTGTYYGYTF,TGTGCCACCAGTGGGCCCGGGACAGGGACCTACTATGGCTACACCTTC
TRBD1,TRBJ1-2,TRBV19,.,CASSIMTGGNGYTF,TGTGCCAGTAGTATTATGACAGGGGGCAATGGCTACACCTTC
.,TRBJ2-1,TRBV12-3/TRBV12-4,many,CASSLNSILYNEQFF,TGTGCCAGCAGTTTAAACAGTATCCTATACAATGAGCAGTTCTTC
.,TRBJ1-1,TRBV12-3/TRBV12-4,many,CASSLEANTEAFF,TGTGCCAGCAGCTTAGAGGCGAACACTGAAGCTTTCTTT
.,TRBJ1-1,TRBV20-1,.,CSASKGGRNTEAFF,TGCAGTGCTAGTAAGGGAGGCAGGAACACTGAAGCTTTCTTT
TRBD2,TRBJ2-1,TRBV20-1,few,CSAIVPPGRREGNEQFF,TGCAGTGCTATAGTTCCCCCCGGGCGACGGGAGGGAAATGAGCAGTTCTTC
.,TRBJ1-4,TRBV20-1,.,CSARDSGHNEKLFF,TGCAGTGCTAGAGATTCAGGCCATAATGAAAAACTGTTTTTT
.,TRBJ2-7,TRBV5-6,few,CASSFSGSSSYEQYF,TGTGCCAGCAGCTTCTCAGGGTCCAGCTCCTACGAGCAGTACTTC
.,TRBJ2-7,TRBV7-9,.,CASSSPSGEQYF,TGTGCCAGCAGCTCCCCCTCGGGCGAGCAGTACTTC
.,TRBJ1-5,TRBV2,few,CASSAPGHNNQPQHF,TGTGCCAGCAGTGCGCCGGGACACAATAATCAGCCCCAGCATTTT
.,TRBJ2-1,TRBV12-3/TRBV12-4,many,CASSYDGSYNEQFF,TGTGCCAGCAGTTACGACGGTTCCTACAATGAGCAGTTCTTC
TRBD1,TRBJ1-4,TRBV10-3,.,CAISAGTGGIQGEKLFF,TGTGCCATCAGCGCCGGGACAGGGGGCATTCAAGGTGAAAAACTGTTTTTT
TRBD2,TRBJ2-3,TRBV11-1,.,CASSSGLAGGPSADTQYF,TGTGCCAGCAGCTCCGGACTAGCGGGGGGGCCTAGCGCAGATACGCAGTATTTT
.,TRBJ1-3,TRBV18,.,CASSLDANGNTIYF,TGTGCCAGCTCACTCGACGCCAATGGAAACACCATATATTTT
TRBD2,TRBJ2-7,TRBV5-5,few,CASRILAGGPYEQYF,TGTGCCAGCAGGATTCTAGCGGGGGGGCCCTACGAGCAGTACTTC
.,TRBJ2-4,TRBV29-1,many,CSVEGQSDIQYF,TGCAGCGTTGAAGGTCAGAGCGACATTCAGTACTTC
TRBD2,TRBJ2-5,TRBV5-1,.,CASSLIPTSGETQYF,TGCGCCAGCAGCCTCATCCCAACTAGCGGAGAGACCCAGTACTTC
.,TRBJ2-2,TRBV15,few,CATSTRTSPTGELFF,TGTGCCACCAGCACTCGGACAAGCCCCACCGGGGAGCTGTTTTTT
.,TRBJ2-3,TRBV27,.,CASSPEGGLGTDTQYF,TGTGCCAGCAGTCCGGAGGGGGGGCTGGGCACAGATACGCAGTATTTT
.,TRBJ2-1,TRBV20-1,.,CSARKGGTPVGNEQFF,TGCAGTGCTAGGAAGGGGGGGACTCCTGTAGGCAATGAGCAGTTCTTC
.,TRBJ1-1,TRBV30,few,CAWSEGLEAFF,TGTGCCTGGAGTGAAGGGTTGGAAGCTTTCTTT
.,TRBJ1-6,TRBV7-3,.,CASSLRGREASYNSPLHF,TGTGCCAGCAGCTTAAGGGGCAGGGAGGCGTCCTATAATTCACCCCTCCACTTT
.,TRBJ1-1,TRBV11-3,few,CASSPMSGGLEAFF,TGTGCCAGCAGCCCGATGTCAGGAGGGCTCGAAGCTTTCTTT
.,TRBJ2-1,TRBV7-2,.,CASSRATTNEQFF,TGTGCCAGCAGCCGCGCCACGACCAATGAGCAGTTCTTC
TRBD1,TRBJ1-1,TRBV5-1,few,CASSFATINIRTGLNTEAFF,TGCGCCAGCAGCTTCGCCACCATAAACATCAGGACAGGGCTGAACACTGAAGCTTTCTTT
.,TRBJ2-7,TRBV5-5,.,CASSPIITRGPYEQYF,TGTGCCAGCAGCCCGATCATAACGAGGGGACCTTACGAGCAGTACTTC
TRBD1,TRBJ2-1,TRBV12-3/TRBV12-4,.,CASSPLTGEVSYNEQFF,TGTGCCAGCAGTCCCCTGACAGGGGAGGTCTCCTACAATGAGCAGTTCTTC
.,TRBJ1-1,TRBV20-1,.,CRGLVATEAFF,TGCAGGGGGCTCGTTGCCACTGAAGCTTTCTTT
.,TRBJ2-6,TRBV28,.,CASRPQGNSGANVLTF,TGTGCCAGCAGGCCCCAGGGCAACTCTGGGGCCAACGTCCTGACTTTC
.,TRBJ2-1,TRBV3-1,few,CASSQVVGPGYNEQFF,TGTGCCAGCAGCCAAGTTGTGGGGCCTGGGTATAATGAGCAGTTCTTC
TRBD2,TRBJ2-1,TRBV12-3/TRBV12-4,few,CASSSDGGSYNEQFF,TGTGCCAGCAGTTCGGACGGGGGGAGTTACAATGAGCAGTTCTTC